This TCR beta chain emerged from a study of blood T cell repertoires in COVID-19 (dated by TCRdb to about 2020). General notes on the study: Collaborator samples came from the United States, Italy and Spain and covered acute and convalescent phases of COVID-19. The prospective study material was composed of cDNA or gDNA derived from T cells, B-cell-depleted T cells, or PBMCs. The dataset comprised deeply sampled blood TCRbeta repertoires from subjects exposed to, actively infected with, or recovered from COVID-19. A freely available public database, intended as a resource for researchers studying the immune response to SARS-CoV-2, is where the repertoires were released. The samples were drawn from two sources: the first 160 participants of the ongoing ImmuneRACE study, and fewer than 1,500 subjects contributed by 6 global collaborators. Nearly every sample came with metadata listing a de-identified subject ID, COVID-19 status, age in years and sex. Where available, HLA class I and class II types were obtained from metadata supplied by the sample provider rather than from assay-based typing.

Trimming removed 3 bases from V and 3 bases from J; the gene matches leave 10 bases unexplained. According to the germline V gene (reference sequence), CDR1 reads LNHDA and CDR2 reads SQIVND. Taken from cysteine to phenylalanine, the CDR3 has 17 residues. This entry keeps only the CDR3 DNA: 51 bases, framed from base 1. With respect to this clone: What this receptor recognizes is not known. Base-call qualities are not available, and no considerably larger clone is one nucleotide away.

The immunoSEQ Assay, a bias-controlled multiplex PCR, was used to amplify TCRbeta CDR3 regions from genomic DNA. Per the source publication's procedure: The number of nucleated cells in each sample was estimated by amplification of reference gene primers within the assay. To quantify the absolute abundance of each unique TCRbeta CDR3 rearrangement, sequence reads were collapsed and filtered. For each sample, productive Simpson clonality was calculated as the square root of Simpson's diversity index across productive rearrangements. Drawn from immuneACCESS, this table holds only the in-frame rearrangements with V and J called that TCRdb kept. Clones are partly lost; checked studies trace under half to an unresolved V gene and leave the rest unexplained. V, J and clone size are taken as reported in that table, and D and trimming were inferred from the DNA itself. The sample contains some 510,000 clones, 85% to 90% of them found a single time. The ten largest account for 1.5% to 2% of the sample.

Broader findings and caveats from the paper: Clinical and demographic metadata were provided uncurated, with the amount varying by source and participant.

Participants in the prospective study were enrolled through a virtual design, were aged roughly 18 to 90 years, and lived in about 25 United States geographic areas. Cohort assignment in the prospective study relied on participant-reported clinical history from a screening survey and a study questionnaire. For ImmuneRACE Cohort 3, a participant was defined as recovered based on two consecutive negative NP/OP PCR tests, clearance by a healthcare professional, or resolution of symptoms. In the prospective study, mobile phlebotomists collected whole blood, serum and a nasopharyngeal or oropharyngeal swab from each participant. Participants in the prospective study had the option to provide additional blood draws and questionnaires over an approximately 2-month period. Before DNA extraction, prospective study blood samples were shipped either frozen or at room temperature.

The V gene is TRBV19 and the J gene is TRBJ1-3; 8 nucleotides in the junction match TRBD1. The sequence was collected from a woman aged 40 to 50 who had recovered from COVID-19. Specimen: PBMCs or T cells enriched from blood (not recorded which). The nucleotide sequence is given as TGTGCCAGTAGTATTTTCACCACGGACAGGGATGGAAACACCATATATTTT. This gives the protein CASSIFTTDRDGNTIYF.